What follows are 30 T cell receptor beta chains derived from one specimen sequenced in a study of beta chain features in type 1 diabetes. Every isolated RNA sample was fully reverse transcribed, so sequencing captured expressed TCRB transcripts. The repertoire was sequenced with immunoSEQ multiplex PCR; TCRdb's copy has only in-frame clones and lacks some. The sample shows about 930,000 clones, under 20% of them seen only once. Source material: naive CD4+ T cells from blood. The receptors were gathered from a woman under 30 in good health.

The CDR3 DNA follows: TGTGCCAGCGGGGGACTAGCGCCCTCCTACAATGAGCAGTTCTTC. The encoded protein is CASGGLAPSYNEQFF. The rearrangement links TRBV28 to TRBJ2-1; 10 nucleotides line up with TRBD2. V shed 8 bases and J 0 bases; nucleotides not matched to a gene: 4. CDR1 is MDHEN, CDR2 SYDVKM, per germline. The CDR3 is 15 amino acids. The full variable domain, completed using reference TRBV28 and TRBJ2-1, is DVKVTQSSRYLVKRTGEKVFLECVQDMDHENMFWYRQDPGLGLRLIYFSYDVKMKEKGDIPEGYSVSREKKERFSLILESASTNQTSMYLCASGGLAPSYNEQFFGPGTRLTVL.

The chain links TRBV5-1 to TRBJ2-5; D remains ambiguous. Trimming cost V 1 base and J 1 base, with 14 bases left between them. CDR3 length: 16 residues. CDR1 is SGHRS, CDR2 YFSETQ, per germline. For the CDR3, the DNA is TGCGCCAGCAGCTTGTTCGGTTTGGGGATCCAAGAGACCCAGTACTTC. As protein: CASSLFGLGIQETQYF.

Comment on this clone: Other DNA sequences within the sample encode an identical CDR3. The chain links TRBV29-1 to TRBJ1-2; D gene ambiguous. With 4 bases removed from V and 1 base from J, the gap between germline ends came to 4 bases. Germline loops: CDR1 SQVTM, CDR2 ANQGSEA. CDR3 length: 11 residues. The CDR3 here is CSVASNYGYTF. Here the CDR3 DNA reads TGCAGCGTTGCAAGTAACTATGGCTACACCTTC.

CDR3 residues: CASSFGTGHHEQYF. The CDR3 DNA sequence: TGTGCCAGCAGCTTCGGGACAGGGCACCACGAGCAGTACTTC. J is TRBJ2-7 and V is TRBV7-2; 9 nucleotides match TRBD1. The CDR3 has 14 amino acids. Germline loops: CDR1 SGHTA, CDR2 FQGNSA. The ends lost 3 bases at V and 5 bases at J; junction bases unmatched: 5.

This rearrangement joins TRBV7-9 to TRBJ1-2, with TRBD1 matching 9 bases. This CDR3 has 15 amino acids. Germline CDR1 SEHNR, CDR2 FQNEAQ (reference sequence). J lost 4 bases, V lost 5 bases, and 8 bases had no gene match. CDR3 DNA sequence: TGTGCCAGCAGCCCTTGGGACAGGGACGTCTATGGCTACACCTTC. Translation: CASSPWDRDVYGYTF.

About this clone itself: Other DNA sequences in this specimen translate into the identical CDR3. The chain has TRBV28 and TRBJ2-7; D may be TRBD2 (5 bases). Germline CDR1 reads MDHEN; CDR2 reads SYDVKM. Trimming removed 4 bases at V and 4 bases at J, with 8 bases between. CDR3 length equals 12 residues. The CDR3 is CASSSGTYEQYF. CDR3 bases: TGTGCCAGCAGTTCGGGAACTTACGAGCAGTACTTC.

This clone was observed a few times. This chain connects TRBV4-2 to TRBJ2-1, with a weak D call TRBD1 (5 bases). The CDR3 consists of 13 residues. Trimming took 0 bases from V and 11 from J, leaving 11 bases between them. Germline V gives CDR1 LGHNA, CDR2 YNFKEQ. The CDR3 protein is CASSQDIRGKQFF. CDR3 nucleotides: TGTGCCAGCAGCCAAGATATTAGGGGAAAGCAGTTCTTC.

This chain joins TRBV4-3 and TRBJ2-5; D call uncertain. CDR3 length: 14 amino acids. Between the trimmed V and J ends, which lost 0 bases and 8 bases, there was a span of 13 bases. Germline V gene data show CDR1 as LGHNA and CDR2 as YSLEER. For the CDR3, the DNA is TGCGCCAGCAGCCAAGAAAGGCGGTTCGGAACCCAGTACTTC. It encodes CASSQERRFGTQYF.

This clone was counted between two and nine times. V gene TRBV5-1 combines with J gene TRBJ2-2; 7 bases map to TRBD1. The length of the CDR3 is 14 residues. The germline V gene has CDR1 SGHRS and CDR2 YFSETQ. The V and J ends lost 5 bases and 4 bases, in that order; junction bases with no gene match: 5. CDR3 DNA: TGCGCCAGCAGTTCAGGGGGAGTCACCGGGGAGCTGTTTTTT. This sequence encodes CASSSGGVTGELFF.

This clone was found a few times. The rearrangement uses TRBV7-3 and TRBJ2-2; 9 bases are shared with TRBD2. This CDR3 is 17 amino acids long. Looked up from germline, CDR1 is SGHTA and CDR2 is FQGTGA. The V gene end was trimmed by 5 bases and the J gene end by 2 bases; junction bases not matched to a gene: 9. In DNA, the CDR3 is TGTGCCAGCAGCCCAGGCCCTAGCGGGGTCAACACCGGGGAGCTGTTTTTT. This gives the protein CASSPGPSGVNTGELFF.

This clone was detected a few times. The chain combines TRBV28 with TRBJ2-7, with D tentatively TRBD1 (7 bases). The V and J ends lost 3 bases and 3 bases respectively, with 15 bases between them. The CDR3 covers 15 residues. CDR1 and CDR2 from the germline V gene are MDHEN and SYDVKM. The CDR3 DNA sequence: TGTGCCAGCAGTTTCGGCGGGACAGCTAACTACGAGCAGTACTTC. Residues: CASSFGGTANYEQYF.

The V call is TRBV15, the J call TRBJ2-1; possible D gene TRBD1, 5 bases. Trimming stripped 2 bases from V and 0 bases from J, with 17 bases between. The CDR3 length is 18 residues. From germline, CDR1 is LNHNV and CDR2 YYDKDF (reference sequence). The CDR3 nucleotides read TGTGCCACCAGCAGACCCCATCAGGGAATAAGCTCCTACAATGAGCAGTTCTTC. Translated, it gives CATSRPHQGISSYNEQFF.

This clone was detected a few times. The chain couples TRBV9 to TRBJ2-2; unclear D gene. Trimming pared 6 bases from V and 2 bases from J, leaving 14 bases between. The germline V gene encodes CDR1 SGDLS and CDR2 YYNGEE. The CDR3 consists of 15 residues. CDR3 in amino acids: CASTLRSTNTGELFF. The CDR3 bases are TGTGCCAGCACCCTCCGCAGCACAAACACCGGGGAGCTGTTTTTT.

The genes are TRBV4-2 and TRBJ2-5, with TRBD2 matching 7 bases. V was clipped by 5 bases and J by 2 bases; unmatched bases: 8. The CDR3 has 15 residues. Germline values: CDR1 LGHNA, CDR2 YNFKEQ. CDR3 DNA: TGTGCCAGCAGCTTGAGAAGCGGGATTCAAGAGACCCAGTACTTC. Its translation: CASSLRSGIQETQYF.

This clone was seen a handful of times. The CDR3 DNA is TGCGCCAGCAGAAGGGACACTGAAGCTTTCTTT. This gives the protein CASRRDTEAFF. The gene calls are TRBV5-1 and TRBJ1-1; D gene ambiguous. V lost 5 bases and J lost 3, with 5 bases in between. The CDR3 is made up of 11 amino acids. Germline CDR1 SGHRS, CDR2 YFSETQ.

This clone turned up a few times. V is TRBV6-5 and J is TRBJ2-1; 7 positions match TRBD1. The germline V gene has CDR1 MNHEY and CDR2 SVGAGI. The CDR3 has 14 amino acids. The V gene end was trimmed by 6 bases and the J gene end by 8 bases; junction bases not matched to a gene: 10. CDR3 sequence (DNA): TGTGCCAGCAGGTCCGAATACAGGGGCGATGAGCAGTTCTTC. Its translation is CASRSEYRGDEQFF.

This clone occurred a few times. The CDR3 region is CASSVAPAGELFF. The CDR3 DNA reads as TGTGCCAGCAGCGTAGCTCCGGCCGGGGAGCTGTTTTTT. The V call is TRBV9, the J call TRBJ2-2, with D hard to call. CDR1 is SGDLS, CDR2 YYNGEE, per germline. V gave up 0 bases and J gave up 6 bases, with 6 bases separating them. The CDR3 runs 13 residues.

The chain employs TRBV29-1 and TRBJ1-1; D unresolved. Deletions cut 2 bases from V and 4 bases from J, with 11 bases between. This CDR3 is 13 amino acids long. Germline loops: CDR1 SQVTM, CDR2 ANQGSEA. CDR3 in DNA: TGCAGCGTTGAACAGGAAGGTGGCACTGAAGCTTTCTTT. Translation: CSVEQEGGTEAFF. Full variable domain (remainder filled in from reference TRBV29-1 and TRBJ1-1): SAVISQKPSRDICQRGTSLTIQCQVDSQVTMMFWYRQQPGQSLTLIATANQGSEATYESGFVIDKFPISRPNLTFSTLTVSNMSPEDSSIYLCSVEQEGGTEAFFGQGTRLTVV.

Concerning this clone: This CDR3 is also generated by other DNA sequences in the sample. This chain joins TRBV5-1 and TRBJ2-6; D uncertain. Per the germline V gene, CDR1 is SGHRS and CDR2 is YFSETQ. Trimming cost V 0 bases and J 0 bases, with 4 bases left between them. CDR3 length: 15 residues. The CDR3 DNA follows: TGCGCCAGCAGCTTGGGATACTCTGGGGCCAACGTCCTGACTTTC. Translated: CASSLGYSGANVLTF.

This clone was detected only a few times. The chain employs TRBV10-3 and TRBJ2-5; 8 nucleotides line up with TRBD2. V lost 5 bases and J lost 7; bases outside the gene matches: 12. The CDR3 has 15 residues. From germline, CDR1 is ENHRY and CDR2 SYGVKD. The CDR3 DNA follows: TGTGCCATCAGTAGGGGACTAGGTCTTGACGGGACCCAGTACTTC. As protein: CAISRGLGLDGTQYF.

This clone was seen only a few times. This chain links TRBV29-1 with TRBJ1-1, with D perhaps TRBD1 (5 bases). The CDR3 is 13 amino acids. Germline V gives CDR1 SQVTM, CDR2 ANQGSEA. With 7 bases removed from V and 3 bases from J, the gap between germline ends came to 15 bases. CDR3 in amino acids: CSATGTTYTEAFF. CDR3 bases: TGCAGCGCTACCGGGACGACTTACACTGAAGCTTTCTTT.

This clone was picked up a small number of times. This rearrangement joins TRBV28 to TRBJ1-1; TRBD1 agrees at 7 bases. V lost 2 bases and J lost 10; bases outside the gene matches: 7. Germline-derived CDR1 and CDR2 are MDHEN and SYDVKM. The CDR3 extends over 13 amino acids. The CDR3 nucleotides read TGTGCCAGCAGTTTACAGGGGGGCGCCGGAGCTTTCTTT. Its translation: CASSLQGGAGAFF.

This clone was seen a few times. This rearrangement joins TRBV28 to TRBJ2-7, with a tentative D call TRBD1 (6 bases). Germline loops: CDR1 MDHEN, CDR2 SYDVKM. Trimming stripped 7 bases from V and 7 bases from J, with 17 bases between. This CDR3 is built from 13 residues. Here the CDR3 DNA reads TGTGCCAGCAAACGAGGGGGATCAGGGGAGCAGTACTTC. It yields the protein CASKRGGSGEQYF.

This clone was detected a few times. The chain links TRBV7-3 to TRBJ2-1; D ambiguous. The CDR3 has 15 residues. Germline CDR1 and CDR2: SGHTA and FQGTGA. Trimming took 2 bases from V and 5 from J, leaving 13 bases between them. The CDR3 sequence is CASSLGQKPHNEQFF. CDR3 nucleotides: TGTGCCAGCAGCTTAGGGCAGAAGCCCCACAATGAGCAGTTCTTC.

This clone has only a few counts. The chain joins TRBV10-3 to TRBJ2-5, with 7 bases identical to TRBD1. The CDR3 contains 11 residues. Germline loops: CDR1 ENHRY, CDR2 SYGVKD. Germline trimming cut 6 bases from V and 11 bases from J; bases unmatched to any gene: 6. DNA of the CDR3: TGTGCCATCAGGACAGGGTTGGAGCAGTACTTC. It translates to CAIRTGLEQYF.

The chain uses TRBV19 and TRBJ1-1; the match to TRBD1 covers 7 bases. The CDR3 sequence is 14 residues long. Germline lookup yields CDR1 LNHDA and CDR2 SQIVND (reference sequence). The V gene end was trimmed by 5 bases and the J gene end by 1 base; junction bases not matched to a gene: 4. As DNA, the CDR3 is TGTGCCAGTAGTCCGGACAGGCGGAACACTGAAGCTTTCTTT. Translation: CASSPDRRNTEAFF.

J is TRBJ2-7 and V is TRBV13; weak D call: TRBD2 (6 bases). The CDR3 contains 13 residues. CDR1 and CDR2 (germline): PRHDT, FYEKMQ (reference sequence). The V end was cut by 3 bases, the J end by 2 bases, with 8 bases between. In DNA form, the CDR3 reads TGTGCCAGCAGCTTGGCTAGCGCCTACGAGCAGTACTTC. Translated, it gives CASSLASAYEQYF.

On this clone: Mismatch with germline at one junction end may stem from a read error. This chain uses TRBV18 with TRBJ2-5; 15 bases are shared with TRBD2. CDR1 and CDR2 (germline): KGHSH, LQKENI. The CDR3 is made up of 14 amino acids. The CDR3: CASSPGTSGRPLNF. In DNA form, the CDR3 reads TGTGCCAGCTCACCAGGGACTAGCGGGAGGCCACTAAACTTC.

This clone was seen only a few times. The rearrangement links TRBV7-9 to TRBJ2-1, with 9 bases matching TRBD1. This CDR3 comprises 15 residues. V was pared by 4 bases and J by 4 bases, with 5 bases of the junction left unmatched. Germline V gene lookup returns CDR1 SEHNR and CDR2 FQNEAQ (reference sequence). CDR3 coding DNA: TGTGCCAGCAGCTCGACAGGGGGAACATACAATGAGCAGTTCTTC. This encodes CASSSTGGTYNEQFF. Based on the CDR3 plus reference TRBV7-9 and TRBJ2-1, the full variable domain is DTGVSQNPRHKITKRGQNVTFRCDPISEHNRLYWYRQTLGQGPEFLTYFQNEAQLEKSRLLSDRFSAERPKGSFSTLEIQRTEQGDSAMYLCASSSTGGTYNEQFFGPGTRLTVL.

This clone was observed a handful of times. The rearrangement uses TRBV5-1 and TRBJ2-1; no clear D. The V gene's germline CDR1 is SGHRS and CDR2 YFSETQ. The CDR3 consists of 14 residues. V was cut by 4 bases and J by 6 bases, with 14 bases left in between. The CDR3 nucleotides are TGCGCCAGCAGCGCCGACCTGCCCGGCAATGAGCAGTTCTTC. This encodes CASSADLPGNEQFF.